What follows are 30 T cell receptor beta chains derived from one specimen sequenced in a study of T cells in localized non-small cell lung cancer. Using immunoSEQ multiplex PCR, the repertoire was profiled, and TCRdb retains in-frame clones only, with some absent. The sample has some 22,000 clones, approximately 83% seen once. Here the sequenced sample was PBMCs, taken before any cancer treatment. The source of these receptors is a man between 40 and 70 years old with stage II lung adenocarcinoma.

The rearrangement joins TRBV27 to TRBJ1-1, with D possibly matching TRBD1 (5 bases). This CDR3 is 13 amino acids long. V gave up 3 bases and J gave up 4 bases, with 9 bases separating them. Germline loops: CDR1 MNHEY, CDR2 SMNVEV (reference sequence). CDR3 in DNA: TGTGCCAGCAGTTTTAGGGGTGGCACTGAAGCTTTCTTT. Its protein is CASSFRGGTEAFF.

The chain recombines TRBV11-2 with TRBJ2-7; D is undetermined. The CDR3 sequence is 13 residues long. CDR1 is SGHAT, CDR2 FQNNGV, per germline. Deletions cut 2 bases from V and 6 bases from J, with 11 bases between. Here the CDR3 reads CASSLLGLTEQYF. Written as DNA, the CDR3 is TGTGCCAGCAGCTTACTTGGGTTGACCGAGCAGTACTTC.

The gene calls are TRBV18 and TRBJ1-1; D call uncertain. The CDR3 sequence is 14 residues long. Between the trimmed V and J ends, which lost 3 bases and 8 bases, there was a span of 16 bases. CDR1 KGHSH and CDR2 LQKENI come from the germline V gene. In nucleotides, the CDR3 is TGTGCCAGCTCACCCTGGACCGGGGAGCCCGAAGCTTTCTTT. Translated: CASSPWTGEPEAFF. Drawing the rest from reference TRBV18 and TRBJ1-1, the complete variable domain is NAGVMQNPRHLVRRRGQEARLRCSPMKGHSHVYWYRQLPEEGLKFMVYLQKENIIDESGMPKERFSAEFPKEGPSILRIQQVVRGDSAAYFCASSPWTGEPEAFFGQGTRLTVV.

In this sample, this clone is medium-sized. At one end the junction does not follow the germline gene, possibly because of a read error. The J gene is TRBJ2-3, the V gene TRBV18, with 10 bases lining up with TRBD2. Germline-derived CDR1 and CDR2 are KGHSH and LQKENI. This CDR3 spans 18 amino acids. CDR3 in amino acids: CASSPVLLAGVSTDTQYF. The CDR3 DNA sequence: TGTGCCAGCTCACCCGTACTGCTAGCGGGAGTTAGCACAGATACGCAATATTTT.

The chain employs TRBV2 and TRBJ2-7, with TRBD1 matching over 8 bases. The CDR3 has 17 amino acids. The V segment lost 3 bases and the J segment 3 bases; nucleotides outside the gene matches: 13. The V gene's germline CDR1 is SNHLY and CDR2 FYNNEI. As DNA, the CDR3 is TGTGCCAGCAGTGATAGTAATTGGGGACAGGTTTACTACGAGCAGTACTTC. Translating gives CASSDSNWGQVYYEQYF.

J is TRBJ2-7 and V is TRBV6-1; D might be TRBD1 or TRBD2, each matching 7 bases. Trimming stripped 5 bases from V and 6 bases from J, with 20 bases between. The CDR3 sequence is 15 residues long. The V gene's germline CDR1 is MNHNS and CDR2 SASEGT. CDR3 region: CASSPAGGGKIEQYF. In DNA, the CDR3 is TGTGCCAGCAGTCCCGCAGGGGGGGGCAAGATCGAGCAGTACTTC.

This clone showed up just a few times. The chain carries TRBV10-1 and TRBJ2-7; no reliable D call. This CDR3 spans 15 amino acids. In germline, CDR1 is WNHNN, CDR2 SYGVQD (reference sequence). V was pared by 0 bases and J by 7 bases, with 16 bases between. The CDR3 region is CASSESVYGLGEQYF. Written as DNA, the CDR3 is TGCGCCAGCAGTGAGTCGGTCTACGGGTTGGGTGAGCAGTACTTC.

The CDR3 DNA sequence: TGCGCCAGCAGCTTGACAGGGTCTGGGGCCAACGTCCTGACTTTC. Encoded protein: CASSLTGSGANVLTF. The chain couples TRBV5-1 to TRBJ2-6; tentative D call: TRBD1 (6 bases). CDR1 is SGHRS and CDR2 is YFSETQ in the germline V gene. V was cut by 1 base and J by 1 base, with 6 bases left in between. CDR3 length equals 15 residues.

The rearrangement uses TRBV4-3 and TRBJ2-5, with D hard to call. CDR1 is LGHNA, CDR2 YSLEER, per germline. V lost 0 bases to trimming and J lost 3 bases, with 11 bases between them. The CDR3 has 15 residues. Here the CDR3 DNA reads TGCGCCAGCAGCCAAGATAGGACGTTAGAAGAGACCCAGTACTTC. Its protein is CASSQDRTLEETQYF.

V usage is TRBV19 and J usage is TRBJ1-1; tentative D call: TRBD1 (6 bases). This CDR3 spans 13 amino acids. Germline V gives CDR1 LNHDA, CDR2 SQIVND (reference sequence). The germline V and J ends were trimmed by 6 bases and 5 bases, with 13 bases remaining between them. CDR3 amino acids: CASRISGVTEAFF. The CDR3 bases are TGTGCCAGTAGGATCTCAGGGGTAACTGAAGCTTTCTTT.

This sequence joins TRBV10-3 and TRBJ2-1, with D possibly being TRBD1 or TRBD2 (5 bases each). This CDR3 is built from 14 residues. Per germline, CDR1 ENHRY and CDR2 SYGVKD. Trimming took 3 bases from V and 2 from J, leaving 8 bases between them. The CDR3 is CAISERGPYNEQFF. The CDR3 coding sequence is TGTGCCATCAGTGAACGGGGCCCCTACAATGAGCAGTTCTTC.

The genes are TRBV18 and TRBJ2-2, with a weak D call TRBD1 (6 bases). Germline CDR1 and CDR2: KGHSH and LQKENI. Trimming stripped 2 bases from V and 4 bases from J, with 11 bases between. The CDR3 consists of 15 residues. CDR3 DNA: TGTGCCAGCTCACCAGACAGGACGGGCACCGGGGAGCTGTTTTTT. It yields the protein CASSPDRTGTGELFF.

The J gene is TRBJ1-1, the V gene TRBV6-5; 7 bases agree with TRBD1. V lost 5 bases and J lost 3; bases outside the gene matches: 0. The CDR3 sequence is 12 residues long. CDR1 and CDR2 (germline): MNHEY, SVGAGI. CDR3 residues: CASSGTDTEAFF. The DNA of the CDR3 is TGTGCCAGCAGTGGGACAGACACTGAAGCTTTCTTT.

This clone was found once. J is TRBJ2-6 and V is TRBV18, with D perhaps matching TRBD2 (5 bases). The CDR3 consists of 15 residues. V lost 2 bases to trimming and J lost 3 bases, with 8 bases between them. Germline-derived CDR1 and CDR2 are KGHSH and LQKENI. The CDR3 nucleotides are TGTGCCAGCTCACCAATGGGAGTTGGGGCCAACGTCCTGACTTTC. This encodes CASSPMGVGANVLTF.

The V and J genes are TRBV10-1 and TRBJ2-1; D might be TRBD1 or TRBD2, each matching 5 bases. The germline V and J ends were trimmed by 6 bases and 0 bases, with 21 bases remaining between them. This CDR3 is 18 amino acids long. Per the germline V gene, CDR1 is WNHNN and CDR2 is SYGVQD (reference sequence). For the CDR3, the DNA is TGCGCCAGCAGAAAAATAAACGGGGACCAGAGCTCCTACAATGAGCAGTTCTTC. Protein product: CASRKINGDQSSYNEQFF.

The CDR3 sequence is CASSSGWSTDTQYF. Here the CDR3 DNA reads TGCGCCAGCAGCTCTGGGTGGAGCACAGATACGCAGTATTTT. The V and J genes are TRBV5-1 and TRBJ2-3; unclear D gene. CDR1 and CDR2 (germline): SGHRS, YFSETQ. This CDR3 has 14 residues. V dropped 3 bases and J dropped 0 bases, with 8 bases sitting between them.

This clone appeared a few times. This CDR3 is CASSFAGGGTEAFF. The DNA of the CDR3 is TGTGCCAGCAGTTTCGCCGGAGGGGGCACTGAAGCTTTCTTT. The V and J genes are TRBV28 and TRBJ1-1, with D possibly being TRBD1 (6 bases). Deletions cut 3 bases from V and 4 bases from J, with 12 bases between. The CDR3 has 14 residues. The germline gives CDR1 MDHEN, CDR2 SYDVKM.

The chain links TRBV19 to TRBJ2-7; 8 bases are a match to TRBD1. V lost 5 bases, J lost 3 bases, and 6 bases stayed unmatched. CDR1 and CDR2 (germline): LNHDA, SQIVND (reference sequence). This CDR3 has 14 amino acids. The CDR3 DNA sequence: TGTGCCAGTAGTCCCCTCGGACAGGGCTACGAGCAGTACTTC. The encoded protein is CASSPLGQGYEQYF.

This clone was seen more than once but under ten times. This rearrangement joins TRBV18 to TRBJ2-6; D perhaps matches TRBD2 (5 bases). Germline lookup yields CDR1 KGHSH and CDR2 LQKENI. With 2 bases removed from V and 2 bases from J, the gap between germline ends came to 7 bases. The CDR3 is made up of 15 amino acids. DNA for the CDR3: TGTGCCAGCTCACCAGGCGGGCCTGGGGCCAACGTCCTGACTTTC. It yields the protein CASSPGGPGANVLTF.

Concerning this clone: Distinct nucleotide sequences in the sample also encode this CDR3. This rearrangement joins TRBV7-2 to TRBJ1-2; no clear D. The CDR3 is 11 residues long. From germline, CDR1 is SGHTA and CDR2 FQGNSA. The ends were cut back, 1 base at V and 7 bases at J, with 4 bases in the middle. The CDR3 is CASSLGAGYTF. CDR3 DNA sequence: TGTGCCAGCAGCTTAGGGGCTGGCTACACCTTC.

The chain is built from TRBV4-3 and TRBJ2-2; D remains ambiguous. Germline V gene lookup returns CDR1 LGHNA and CDR2 YSLEER. Trimming left V 3 bases short and J 2 bases short, with 10 bases between. This CDR3 has 15 residues. The CDR3 sequence is CASSHNPSNTGELFF. CDR3 DNA: TGCGCCAGCAGCCATAACCCCAGTAACACCGGGGAGCTGTTTTTT.

The V gene is TRBV18, the J gene TRBJ2-5, with D perhaps given as TRBD1 or TRBD2 (6 bases each). CDR3 length: 13 residues. Germline V gene data show CDR1 as KGHSH and CDR2 as LQKENI. Trimming removed 3 bases at V and 4 bases at J, with 9 bases between. The CDR3 DNA reads as TGTGCCAGCTCACCGAAGGGGGGAGAGACCCAGTACTTC. This encodes CASSPKGGETQYF.

In this sample, this clone turned up once. The rearrangement uses TRBV19 and TRBJ2-3, with D perhaps given as TRBD1 or TRBD2 (7 bases each). Germline loops: CDR1 LNHDA, CDR2 SQIVND (reference sequence). CDR3 length equals 15 residues. The ends were cut back, 4 bases at V and 4 bases at J, with 15 bases in the middle. The CDR3 reads CASSTRGGSADTQYF. CDR3 DNA sequence: TGTGCCAGTAGTACCAGGGGGGGATCAGCAGATACGCAGTATTTT.

CDR3 residues: CASSVEHTSDSYNEQFF. The CDR3 DNA follows: TGTGCCAGCAGCGTAGAGCATACTAGCGACTCCTACAATGAGCAGTTCTTC. The gene calls are TRBV9 and TRBJ2-1; 7 bases fit TRBD2. Germline lookup yields CDR1 SGDLS and CDR2 YYNGEE. After removal of 0 bases from V and 0 bases from J, the junction contained 6 bases not matched to a gene. This CDR3 is built from 17 residues.

This clone has a handful of counts. The rearrangement joins TRBV28 to TRBJ1-5; the D gene is possibly TRBD1 (5 bases). With 5 bases removed from V and 10 bases from J, the gap between germline ends came to 9 bases. This CDR3 has 11 amino acids. Germline V CDR1 and CDR2: MDHEN, SYDVKM. The DNA for the CDR3 is TGTGCCAGCAGTCAACAGGATCCCCAGCATTTT. Translating gives CASSQQDPQHF.

A few counts support this clone. The CDR3: CASGGGDGGANVLTF. The CDR3 nucleotides read TGTGCCAGCGGGGGAGGGGATGGCGGGGCCAACGTCCTGACTTTC. The V call is TRBV6-4, the J call TRBJ2-6, with TRBD2 matching 7 bases. V lost 8 bases, J lost 4 bases, and 8 bases stayed unmatched. CDR3 size: 15 residues. Germline CDR1 is MRHNA and CDR2 is SNTAGT.

This chain uses TRBV7-9 with TRBJ2-6; TRBD1 agrees at 8 bases. Looked up from germline, CDR1 is SEHNR and CDR2 is FQNEAQ (reference sequence). J gave up 0 bases and V 1 base, and 5 bases lay outside the gene matches. The CDR3 has 18 amino acids. The CDR3 is CASSLEGQVFSGANVLTF. The CDR3 DNA reads as TGTGCCAGCAGCTTAGAGGGACAGGTTTTCTCTGGGGCCAACGTCCTGACTTTC.

This clone was detected a few times. The chain recombines TRBV12-5 with TRBJ2-7; a weak D match, TRBD1 (6 bases). There are 16 residues in the CDR3. The V gene's germline CDR1 is LGHNT and CDR2 FRNRAP. The germline V and J ends were trimmed by 0 bases and 1 base, with 13 bases remaining between them. For the CDR3, the DNA is TGTGCTAGTGGTTTGGTAAGAGGCAGGGGATCCTACGAGCAGTACTTC. Amino acid sequence: CASGLVRGRGSYEQYF.

This chain connects TRBV5-1 to TRBJ2-7; weak D call: TRBD2 (7 bases). Trimming left V 4 bases short and J 2 bases short, with 16 bases between. This CDR3 has 15 amino acids. Per germline, CDR1 SGHRS and CDR2 YFSETQ. The CDR3 DNA reads as TGCGCCAGCAGCCGCACAGGGAGGGACGCCTACGAGCAGTACTTC. Its translation: CASSRTGRDAYEQYF.

In DNA, the CDR3 is TGTGCCAGCAGCAGTGGACAGTTGGGTCAGCCCCAGCATTTT. Amino acids: CASSSGQLGQPQHF. This sequence joins TRBV7-2 and TRBJ1-5; D is perhaps TRBD1 (6 bases). Germline CDR1 reads SGHTA; CDR2 reads FQGNSA. The V and J ends lost 5 bases and 6 bases respectively, with 14 bases between them. The CDR3 contains 14 residues.